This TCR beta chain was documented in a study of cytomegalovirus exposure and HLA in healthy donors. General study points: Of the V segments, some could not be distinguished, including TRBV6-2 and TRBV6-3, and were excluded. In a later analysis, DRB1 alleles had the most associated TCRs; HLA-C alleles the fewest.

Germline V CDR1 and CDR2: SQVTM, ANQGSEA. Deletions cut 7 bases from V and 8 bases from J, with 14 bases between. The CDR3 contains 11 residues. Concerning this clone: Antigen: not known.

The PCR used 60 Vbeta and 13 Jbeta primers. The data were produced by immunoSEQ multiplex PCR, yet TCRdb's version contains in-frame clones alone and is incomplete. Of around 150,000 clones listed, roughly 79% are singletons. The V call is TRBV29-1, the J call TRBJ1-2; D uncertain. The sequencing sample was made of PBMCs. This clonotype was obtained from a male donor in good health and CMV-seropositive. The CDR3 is CSAGIDGGYTF. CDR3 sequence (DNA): TGCAGCGCCGGGATCGATGGGGGCTACACCTTC.